Presented here are 9 T cell receptor beta chains from one specimen sequenced in a study of CD8+ T cells in alopecia areata. Treatment of the sample: oral pan-JAK inhibitor, 5-10 mg twice daily. Sequencing relied on a cDNA template that was reverse transcribed from extracted RNA. Sequencing was performed with immunoSEQ multiplex PCR; in TCRdb, only in-frame clones are kept and a portion is missing. The data hold 100,000 to 120,000 clones, with 50% to 65% observed a single time. Sequenced here: CD4+ T cells sorted from blood, sampled at week 24, from a patient treated with tofacitinib. These receptors all come from a human donor with alopecia areata.

This chain links TRBV4-2 with TRBJ2-5; maybe TRBD1 (7 bases). The CDR3 is 18 amino acids. Trimming took 7 bases from V and 1 from J, leaving 25 bases between them. Germline V CDR1 and CDR2: LGHNA, YNFKEQ. The CDR3: CASTQGGAHPRVQETQYF. The CDR3 nucleotides are TGTGCCAGCACCCAGGGGGGAGCACATCCCCGAGTCCAAGAGACCCAGTACTTC.

This clone was observed once. V and J are TRBV5-1 and TRBJ1-2, with 11 bases aligning to TRBD1. V trimming: 4 bases; J trimming: 6 bases; junction bases outside the gene matches: 11. Germline lookup yields CDR1 SGHRS and CDR2 YFSETQ. The CDR3 spans 16 residues. Written as DNA, the CDR3 is TGCGCCAGCAGCCCTACGCCTGGACAGGGGGCAGATGGCTACACCTTC. Protein: CASSPTPGQGADGYTF.

A few counts support this clone. The genes are TRBV4-2 and TRBJ2-3; D uncertain. The germline V gene encodes CDR1 LGHNA and CDR2 YNFKEQ. V shed 0 bases and J shed 0 bases, with 7 bases lying between them. This CDR3 spans 15 amino acids. The CDR3 loop is CASSQDYTSTDTQYF. CDR3 in DNA: TGTGCCAGCAGCCAAGATTATACTAGCACAGATACGCAGTATTTT.

CDR3 in amino acids: CASSPRGGVTQYF. DNA for the CDR3: TGTGCCAGCAGCCCTCGGGGGGGGGTGACCCAGTACTTC. The chain links TRBV7-2 to TRBJ2-5; 8 bases align to TRBD2. Germline lookup yields CDR1 SGHTA and CDR2 FQGNSA. There are 13 residues in the CDR3. V dropped 5 bases and J dropped 7; count of bases not matched to a gene: 6.

The chain employs TRBV27 and TRBJ1-4; 10 positions agree with TRBD1. Germline CDR1 is MNHEY and CDR2 is SMNVEV (reference sequence). This CDR3 has 17 amino acids. J gave up 7 bases and V 2 bases, and 10 bases lay outside the gene matches. Here the CDR3 reads CASSLGLGQGFGEKLFF. CDR3 nucleotides: TGTGCCAGCAGTTTAGGTCTGGGACAGGGGTTTGGTGAAAAACTGTTTTTT.

The chain uses TRBV4-3 and TRBJ2-7; D remains ambiguous. The CDR3 sequence is 13 residues long. V gave up 0 bases and J gave up 2 bases, with 5 bases separating them. From germline, CDR1 is LGHNA and CDR2 YSLEER. The DNA of the CDR3 is TGCGCCAGCAGCCAAGATCAACCCTACGAGCAGTACTTC. This gives the protein CASSQDQPYEQYF.

This chain links TRBV7-9 with TRBJ2-5; D is perhaps TRBD1 or TRBD2 (6 bases each). V lost 1 base and J lost 5, with 14 bases in between. Germline CDR1 SEHNR, CDR2 FQNEAQ (reference sequence). The CDR3 is 15 amino acids. In DNA, the CDR3 is TGTGCCAGCAGCTTAGTATTGGGGGCGGGGGAGACCCAGTACTTC. Protein product: CASSLVLGAGETQYF. Full variable domain (missing parts from reference TRBV7-9 and TRBJ2-5): DTGVSQNPRHKITKRGQNVTFRCDPISEHNRLYWYRQTLGQGPEFLTYFQNEAQLEKSRLLSDRFSAERPKGSFSTLEIQRTEQGDSAMYLCASSLVLGAGETQYFGPGTRLLVL.

V is TRBV30 and J is TRBJ1-2; tentatively, D is TRBD1 (5 bases). The V gene's germline CDR1 is GTSNPN and CDR2 SVGIG (reference sequence). The CDR3 totals 13 residues. The CDR3 sequence is CAQDRDREYGYTF. CDR3 bases: TGTGCTCAGGACCGAGACAGAGAATATGGCTACACCTTC.

This clone has just a few counts. The chain carries TRBV4-1 and TRBJ2-4; 11 bases fit TRBD1. The germline V gene has CDR1 MGHRA and CDR2 YSYEKL. Trimming took 4 bases from V and 7 from J; bases not matched to a gene: 6. The CDR3 has 15 residues. CDR3 sequence: CASSPGQGAGNIQYF. In DNA, the CDR3 is TGCGCCAGCAGCCCAGGACAGGGGGCTGGGAACATTCAGTACTTC.